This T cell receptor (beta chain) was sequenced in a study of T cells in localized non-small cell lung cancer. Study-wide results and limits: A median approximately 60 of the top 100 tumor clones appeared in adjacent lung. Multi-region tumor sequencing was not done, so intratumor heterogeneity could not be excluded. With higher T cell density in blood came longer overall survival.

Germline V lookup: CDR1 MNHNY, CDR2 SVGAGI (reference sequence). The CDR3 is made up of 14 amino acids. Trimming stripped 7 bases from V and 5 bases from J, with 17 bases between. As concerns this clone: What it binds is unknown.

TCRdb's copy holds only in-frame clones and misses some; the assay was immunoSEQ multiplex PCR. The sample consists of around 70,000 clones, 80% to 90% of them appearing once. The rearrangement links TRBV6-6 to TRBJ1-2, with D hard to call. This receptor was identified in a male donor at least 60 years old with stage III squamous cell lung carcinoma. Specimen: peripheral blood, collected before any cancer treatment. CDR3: CASKRHLSGYGYTF. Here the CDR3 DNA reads TGTGCCAGCAAAAGACACCTTTCGGGGTATGGCTACACCTTC.